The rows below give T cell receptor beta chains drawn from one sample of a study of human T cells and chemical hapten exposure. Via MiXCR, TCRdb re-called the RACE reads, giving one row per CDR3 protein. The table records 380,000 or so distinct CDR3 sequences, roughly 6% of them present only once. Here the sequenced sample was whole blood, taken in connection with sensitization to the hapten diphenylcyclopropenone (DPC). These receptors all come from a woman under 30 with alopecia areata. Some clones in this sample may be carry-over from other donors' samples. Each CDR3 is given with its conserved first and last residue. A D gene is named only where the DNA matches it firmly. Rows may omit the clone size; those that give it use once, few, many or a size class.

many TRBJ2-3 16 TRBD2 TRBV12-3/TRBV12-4 CASSPTSGGLTDTQYF TGTGCCAGCAGTCCGACTAGCGGGGGGCTCACAGATACGCAGTATTTT
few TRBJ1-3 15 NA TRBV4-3 CASSQITGSGNTIYF TGCGCCAGCAGCCAGATTACAGGGTCTGGAAACACCATATATTTT
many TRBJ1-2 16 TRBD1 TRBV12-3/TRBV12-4 CASSLRTGAVRDGYTF TGTGCCAGCAGTTTACGGACAGGGGCAGTCCGTGATGGCTACACCTTC
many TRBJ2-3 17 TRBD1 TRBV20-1 CSARGFGGQESTDTQYF TGCAGTGCTAGAGGTTTTGGGGGACAGGAAAGCACAGATACGCAGTATTTT
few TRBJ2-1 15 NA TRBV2 CASSPRGVKHNEQFF TGTGCCAGCAGTCCCAGGGGGGTGAAGCACAATGAGCAGTTCTTC
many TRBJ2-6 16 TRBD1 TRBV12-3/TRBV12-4 CASRDQGAGGANVLTF TGTGCCAGCAGAGACCAGGGGGCGGGAGGGGCCAACGTCCTGACTTTC
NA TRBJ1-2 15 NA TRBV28 CASSLLIAGNYGYTF TGTGCCAGCAGTTTACTTATCGCAGGAAACTATGGCTACACCTTC
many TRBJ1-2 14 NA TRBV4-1 CASSPVTGTYGYTF TGCGCCAGCAGCCCTGTGACAGGAACCTATGGCTACACCTTC
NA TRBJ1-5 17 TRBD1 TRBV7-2 CASSLPSDRGSNQPQHF TGTGCCAGCAGCTTACCAAGTGACAGGGGGAGCAATCAGCCCCAGCATTTT
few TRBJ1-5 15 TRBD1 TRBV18 CASSPVPGGVQPQHF TGTGCCAGCTCACCTGTGCCAGGGGGCGTTCAGCCCCAGCATTTT
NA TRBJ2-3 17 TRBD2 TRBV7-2 CASSSNMLAGGSDTQYF TGTGCCAGCAGCTCTAACATGTTAGCGGGGGGATCAGATACGCAGTATTTT
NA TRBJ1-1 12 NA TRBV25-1 CAPLWEGTEAFF TGTGCCCCTCTGTGGGAGGGCACTGAAGCTTTCTTT
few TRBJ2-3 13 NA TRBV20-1 CSGSGLSTDTQYF TGCAGTGGTAGCGGATTAAGCACAGATACGCAGTATTTT
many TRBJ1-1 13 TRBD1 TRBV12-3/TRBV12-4 CASQDRVVSEAFF TGTGCCAGCCAGGACAGGGTAGTCTCTGAAGCTTTCTTT
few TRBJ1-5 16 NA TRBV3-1 CASSQGGAGATQPQHF TGTGCCAGCAGCCAAGGAGGAGCAGGGGCGACTCAGCCCCAGCATTTT
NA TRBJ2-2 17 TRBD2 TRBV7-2 CASSSLRGGAGSGELFF TGTGCCAGCAGCTCGCTCCGCGGGGGGGCCGGGAGCGGGGAGCTGTTTTTT
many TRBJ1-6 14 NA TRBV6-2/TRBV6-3 CASSYPGPYSPLHF TGTGCCAGCAGTTATCCGGGACCTTATTCACCCCTCCACTTT
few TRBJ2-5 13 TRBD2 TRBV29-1 CSVDMGGEETQYF TGCAGCGTCGATATGGGGGGGGAAGAGACCCAGTACTTC
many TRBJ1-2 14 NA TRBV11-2 CASSLTAANYGYTF TGTGCCAGCAGCTTAACGGCAGCGAACTATGGCTACACCTTC
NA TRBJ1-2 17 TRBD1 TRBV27 CASSSGQGWTRAYGYTF TGTGCCAGCAGTTCCGGACAGGGATGGACCCGTGCCTATGGCTACACCTTC
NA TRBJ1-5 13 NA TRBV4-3 CAGSREVRQPQHF TGCGCCGGCAGCCGGGAGGTACGGCAGCCCCAGCATTTT
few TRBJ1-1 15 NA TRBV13 CASSLNLGAGTEAFF TGTGCCAGCAGCTTAAACCTGGGGGCAGGCACTGAAGCTTTCTTT
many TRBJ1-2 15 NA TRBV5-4 CASTLPGQEIYGYTF TGTGCCAGCACCTTACCAGGGCAGGAAATCTATGGCTACACCTTC
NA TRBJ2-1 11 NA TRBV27 CASSFLGEQFF TGTGCCAGCAGTTTCCTCGGTGAGCAGTTCTTC
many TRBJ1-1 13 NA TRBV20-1 CSAPRGANTEAFF TGCAGTGCTCCCCGAGGGGCGAACACTGAAGCTTTCTTT
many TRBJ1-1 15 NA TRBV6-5 CASSYRGATNTEAFF TGTGCCAGCAGTTACCGGGGGGCCACAAACACTGAAGCTTTCTTT
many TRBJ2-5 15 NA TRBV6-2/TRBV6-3 CASSLLSGGLQTQYF TGTGCCAGCAGCCTTCTTAGTGGGGGGTTACAGACCCAGTACTTC
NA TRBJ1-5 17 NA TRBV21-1 CASSKAHRISADQPQHF TGTGCCAGCAGCAAAGCGCATCGGATCTCGGCGGATCAGCCCCAGCATTTT
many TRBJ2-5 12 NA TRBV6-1 CASSENLETQYF TGTGCCAGCAGTGAAAACTTGGAGACCCAGTACTTC
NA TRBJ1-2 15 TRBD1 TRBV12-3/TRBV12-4 CASSRPGTGGSGYTF TGTGCCAGCAGTCGCCCCGGGACAGGGGGCTCTGGCTACACCTTC
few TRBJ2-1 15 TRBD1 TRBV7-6 CASSSRQGPYNEQFF TGTGCCAGCAGCTCCCGACAGGGGCCCTACAATGAGCAGTTCTTC
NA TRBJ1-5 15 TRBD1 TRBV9 CASSVGTAFNQPQHF TGTGCCAGCAGCGTCGGGACAGCATTCAATCAGCCCCAGCATTTT
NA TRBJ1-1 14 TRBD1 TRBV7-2 CASSLVRGTGKAFF TGTGCCAGCAGCTTAGTACGCGGGACAGGGAAAGCTTTCTTT
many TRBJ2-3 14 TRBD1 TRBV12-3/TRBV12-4 CASSLRGLLDTQYF TGTGCCAGCAGTTTGAGGGGGCTCCTGGATACGCAGTATTTT
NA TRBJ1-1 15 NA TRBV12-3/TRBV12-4 CASSLGRFAGTEACF TGTGCCAGCAGTTTGGGGCGGTTCGCCGGAACTGAAGCTTGCTTT
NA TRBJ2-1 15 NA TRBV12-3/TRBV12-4 CASSPGDTSYNEQFF TGTGCCAGCAGCCCGGGAGATACTTCCTACAATGAGCAGTTCTTC
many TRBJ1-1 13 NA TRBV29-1 CSVGHGLNTEAFF TGCAGCGTGGGTCACGGACTGAACACTGAAGCTTTCTTT
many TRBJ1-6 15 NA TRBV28 CASYPEGPGRSPLHF TGTGCCAGCTATCCCGAGGGGCCGGGAAGATCACCCCTCCACTTT
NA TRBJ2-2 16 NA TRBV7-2 CASSPQIDTNTGELFF TGTGCCAGCAGCCCTCAAATAGACACTAACACCGGGGAGCTGTTTTTT
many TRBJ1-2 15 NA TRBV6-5 CASSYSRTENYGYTF TGTGCCAGCAGTTACTCGCGGACAGAAAACTATGGCTACACCTTC
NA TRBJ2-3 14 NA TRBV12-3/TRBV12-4 CASRVAGGPDTQYF TGTGCCAGCAGGGTGGCTGGGGGGCCCGATACGCAGTATTTT
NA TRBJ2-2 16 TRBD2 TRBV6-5 CASSYNLAGGPGELFF TGTGCCAGCAGTTACAATCTAGCGGGGGGTCCCGGGGAGCTGTTTTTT
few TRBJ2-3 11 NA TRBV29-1 CSVQSTDTQYF TGCAGCGTACAAAGCACAGATACGCAGTATTTT
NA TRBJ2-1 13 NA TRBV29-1 CSVVSSAYNEQFF TGCAGCGTTGTATCATCCGCCTACAATGAGCAGTTCTTC
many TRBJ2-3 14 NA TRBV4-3 CASSLALSTDTQYF TGCGCCAGCAGTCTAGCGTTGAGCACAGATACGCAGTATTTT
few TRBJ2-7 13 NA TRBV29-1 CSVDFRGAHEQYF TGCAGCGTTGATTTTAGAGGGGCCCACGAGCAGTACTTC
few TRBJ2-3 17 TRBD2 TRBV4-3 CASSQDLASGVTDTQYF TGCGCCAGCAGCCAAGATCTGGCTAGCGGGGTCACAGATACGCAGTATTTT
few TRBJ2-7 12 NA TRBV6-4 CASSDRFYEQYF TGTGCCAGCAGTGACCGGTTCTACGAGCAGTACTTC
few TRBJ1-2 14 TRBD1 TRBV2 CASIGDSDVHGYTF TGTGCCAGCATAGGGGACAGCGACGTCCATGGCTACACCTTC
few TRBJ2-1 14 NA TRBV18 CASSPTIGGNEQFF TGTGCCAGCTCCCCCACCATCGGGGGCAATGAGCAGTTCTTC
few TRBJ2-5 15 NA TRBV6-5 CASSPGRAGRETQYF TGTGCCAGCAGCCCCGGACGGGCGGGGAGGGAGACCCAGTACTTC
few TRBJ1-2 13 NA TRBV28 CASSQGRSYGYTF TGTGCCAGCAGCCAGGGACGGTCCTATGGCTACACCTTC
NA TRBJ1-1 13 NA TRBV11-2 CASSSGLRTEAFF TGTGCCAGCAGCTCGGGACTGCGGACTGAAGCTTTCTTT
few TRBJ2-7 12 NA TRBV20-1 CSASWDSYEQYF TGCAGTGCTAGTTGGGACTCCTACGAGCAGTACTTC
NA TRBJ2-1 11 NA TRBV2 CASREYNEQFF TGTGCCAGCAGAGAGTACAATGAGCAGTTCTTC
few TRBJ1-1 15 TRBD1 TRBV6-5 CASSYRDRGLTEAFF TGTGCCAGCAGTTACCGGGACAGGGGGCTTACTGAAGCTTTCTTT
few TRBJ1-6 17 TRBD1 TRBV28 CASSTGVVPSYNSPLHF TGTGCCAGCAGTACAGGGGTGGTTCCCTCCTATAATTCACCCCTCCACTTT
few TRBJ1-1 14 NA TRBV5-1 CASSLEWGNTEAFF TGCGCCAGCAGCTTGGAATGGGGGAACACTGAAGCTTTCTTT
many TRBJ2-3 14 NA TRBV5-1 CASSLAAGADTQYF TGCGCCAGCAGCTTGGCGGCAGGGGCTGATACGCAGTATTTT
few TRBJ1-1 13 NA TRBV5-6 CASSRRGGTEAFF TGTGCCAGCAGCCGGAGGGGGGGCACTGAAGCTTTCTTT